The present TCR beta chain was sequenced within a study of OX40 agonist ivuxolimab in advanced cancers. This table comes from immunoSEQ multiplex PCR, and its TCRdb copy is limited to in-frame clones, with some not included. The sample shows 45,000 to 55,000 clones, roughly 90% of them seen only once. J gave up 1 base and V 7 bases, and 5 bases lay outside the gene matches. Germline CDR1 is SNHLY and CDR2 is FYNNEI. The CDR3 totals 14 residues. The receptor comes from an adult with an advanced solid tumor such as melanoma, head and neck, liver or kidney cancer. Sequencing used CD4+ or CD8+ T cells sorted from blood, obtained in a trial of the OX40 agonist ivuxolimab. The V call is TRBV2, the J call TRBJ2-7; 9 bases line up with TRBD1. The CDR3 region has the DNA TGTGCCAGCAACCGGGACAGGGTGTCCTACGAGCAGTACTTC. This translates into CASNRDRVSYEQYF.